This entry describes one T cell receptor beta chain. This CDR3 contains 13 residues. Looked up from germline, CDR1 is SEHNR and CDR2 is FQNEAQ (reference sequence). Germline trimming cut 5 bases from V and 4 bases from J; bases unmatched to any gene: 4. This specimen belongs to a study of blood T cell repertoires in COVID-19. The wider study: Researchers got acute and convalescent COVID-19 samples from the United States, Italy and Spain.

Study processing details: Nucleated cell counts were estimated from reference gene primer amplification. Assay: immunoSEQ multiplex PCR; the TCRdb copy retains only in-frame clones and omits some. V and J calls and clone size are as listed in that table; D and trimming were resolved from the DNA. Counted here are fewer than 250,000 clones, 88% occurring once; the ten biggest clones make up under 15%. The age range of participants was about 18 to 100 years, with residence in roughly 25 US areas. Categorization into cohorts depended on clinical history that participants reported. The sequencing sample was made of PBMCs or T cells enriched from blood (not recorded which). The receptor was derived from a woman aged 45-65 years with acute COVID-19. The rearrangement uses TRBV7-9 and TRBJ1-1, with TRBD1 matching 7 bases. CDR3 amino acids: CASSHRGPTEAFF. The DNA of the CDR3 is TGTGCCAGCAGCCACAGGGGCCCCACTGAAGCTTTCTTT.